This is a list of T cell receptor beta chains from one sample in a study of cytomegalovirus exposure and HLA in healthy donors. Assay used: immunoSEQ multiplex PCR; TCRdb lists only in-frame clones, some missing. The table has approximately 110,000 clones, roughly 82% seen once. Sequencing input: PBMCs. The receptors were sampled from a human donor in good health. CDR3s include the opening cysteine and the closing phenylalanine or tryptophan. Each record gives: D gene, V gene, clone size, J gene, CDR3 DNA, CDR3 protein. A D gene is named only where the DNA matches it firmly. A clone size is listed for some rows: how often the clone was seen (once, few, many), or a class if it is expanded.

>.|TRBV15|few|TRBJ2-5
TGTGCCACCAGCAGGGCCCCTCGGGAGGAGACCCAGTACTTC
CATSRAPREETQYF
>.|TRBV25-1|.|TRBJ2-5
TGTGCCAGCAGTGCAAGGCTAGCTGAGACCCAGTACTTC
CASSARLAETQYF
>.|TRBV6-5|.|TRBJ2-5
TGTGCCAGCAGTTACTCGCGGCAGGGGTTTTGGGAGACCCAGTACTTC
CASSYSRQGFWETQYF
>TRBD2|TRBV5-1|few|TRBJ2-3
TGCGCCAGTAACGGCCCGGGAGGGCCGGGAACAGATACGCAGTATTTT
CASNGPGGPGTDTQYF
>TRBD1|TRBV6-5|once|TRBJ1-1
TGTGCCAGCAGTTATCGACAGGGACGCACTGAAGCTTTCTTT
CASSYRQGRTEAFF
>TRBD2|TRBV19|.|TRBJ2-5
TGTGCCAGTAGTTTCACCGGGACTAGCGGGAGGGAGACCCAGTACTTC
CASSFTGTSGRETQYF
>TRBD1|TRBV5-5|few|TRBJ1-5
TGTGCCAGCAGCCCACAGGGGGATCGCCAGCCCCAGCATTTT
CASSPQGDRQPQHF
>.|TRBV27|.|TRBJ2-5
TGTGCCAGCAGTCCCTCCGGGATTCTTTGGGAGACCCAGTACTTC
CASSPSGILWETQYF
>TRBD2|TRBV5-1|.|TRBJ2-1
TGCGCCAGCAGCCAAACCTCAAGTTATAGCGGGAGGGTTTTCGAGCAGTTCTTC
CASSQTSSYSGRVFEQFF
>.|TRBV30|.|TRBJ1-2
TGTGCCTGGAGTGGTACAGGGCGTTTTGGCTACACCTTC
CAWSGTGRFGYTF
>TRBD1|TRBV2|.|TRBJ1-5
TGTGCCAGCAGGAGGACAGGGGAGAAGAATCAGCCCCAGCATTTT
CASRRTGEKNQPQHF
>.|TRBV7-7|.|TRBJ1-3
TGTGCCAGCAGCTTACTGGCAGGCGGGGGAAACACCATATATTTT
CASSLLAGGGNTIYF
>TRBD2|TRBV11-2|few|TRBJ2-7
TGTGCCAGCAGCGACCCGGGGGAGCGGGGACTATACGAGCAGTACTTC
CASSDPGERGLYEQYF
>TRBD2|TRBV19|.|TRBJ2-7
TGTGCCAGTAGCAGGACTAGCGGGAGAATCTACGAGCAGTACTTC
CASSRTSGRIYEQYF
>.|TRBV7-6|few|TRBJ2-2
TGTGCCAGCAGCCAGACTAACACCGGGGAGCTGTTTTTT
CASSQTNTGELFF
>TRBD1|TRBV18|.|TRBJ1-5
TGTGCCAGCTCACCAGGGGGACAGGACGTACATCAGCCCCAGCATTTT
CASSPGGQDVHQPQHF
>TRBD1|TRBV7-8|.|TRBJ2-7
TGTGCCAGCAGCCTTGGACAGGGGGGCTCCTACGAGCAGTACTTC
CASSLGQGGSYEQYF
>.|TRBV27|few|TRBJ2-7
TGTGCCAGCAGCCCTAGCCCGGATTACTACGAGCAGTACTTC
CASSPSPDYYEQYF
>.|TRBV11-2|.|TRBJ1-3
TGTACCAGCAGCTTAGGCGGGGCCGGAAACACCATATATTTT
CTSSLGGAGNTIYF
>.|TRBV6-6|.|TRBJ1-3
TGTGCCAGCAGCCCACAGGTATCCCCTGGAAACACCATATATTTT
CASSPQVSPGNTIYF
>TRBD1|TRBV28|.|TRBJ1-1
TGTGCCAGCAGTGCGGGGACAGTTAACACTGAAGCTTTCTTT
CASSAGTVNTEAFF
>.|TRBV2|.|TRBJ2-1
TGTGCCAGCAGTGGGGCGGGTGGCTACAATGAGCAGTTCTTC
CASSGAGGYNEQFF
>.|TRBV7-6|.|TRBJ1-5
TGTGCCAGCAGCTTAGGGGGCGGGGGGCTTAGCAATCAGCCCCAGCATTTT
CASSLGGGGLSNQPQHF
>TRBD2|TRBV2|.|TRBJ2-3
TGTGCCAGCAGTCCGACTAGCGGGCTTAGCACAGATACGCAGTATTTT
CASSPTSGLSTDTQYF
>.|TRBV27|once|TRBJ2-7
TGTGCCAGCAGTTTAATTACCCCCTTCGACACCTACGAGCAGTACTTC
CASSLITPFDTYEQYF
>.|TRBV7-9|.|TRBJ1-1
TGTGCCAGCAGCTTAGCGCTAACCGGGACTGAAGCTTTCTTT
CASSLALTGTEAFF
>.|TRBV11-2|.|TRBJ2-7
TGTGCCAGCAGCTTAGCAGGGGACGCCTACGAGCAGTACTTC
CASSLAGDAYEQYF
>.|TRBV6-6|.|TRBJ1-1
TGTGCCAGCAGTTCCCCCGGTCGGAACACTGAAGCTTTCTTT
CASSSPGRNTEAFF
>TRBD2|TRBV10-1|.|TRBJ2-7
TGCGCCAGCAGTGAGGGACTAGCGGAGACCTACGAGCAGTACTTC
CASSEGLAETYEQYF